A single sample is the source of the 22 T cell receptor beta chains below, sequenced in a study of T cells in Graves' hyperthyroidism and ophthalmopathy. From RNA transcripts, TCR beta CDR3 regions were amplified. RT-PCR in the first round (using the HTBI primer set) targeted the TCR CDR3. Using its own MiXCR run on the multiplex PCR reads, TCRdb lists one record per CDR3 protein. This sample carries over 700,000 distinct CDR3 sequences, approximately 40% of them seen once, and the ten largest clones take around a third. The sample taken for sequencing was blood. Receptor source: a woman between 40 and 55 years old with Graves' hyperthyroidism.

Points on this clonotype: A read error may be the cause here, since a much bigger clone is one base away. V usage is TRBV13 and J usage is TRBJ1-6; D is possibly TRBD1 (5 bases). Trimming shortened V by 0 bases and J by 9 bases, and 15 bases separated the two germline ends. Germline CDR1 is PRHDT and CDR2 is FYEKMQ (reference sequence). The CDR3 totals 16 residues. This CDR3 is CASSLGGVAMRSPLHF. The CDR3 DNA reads TGTGCCAGCAGCTTAGGGGGGGTAGCAATGCGTTCACCCCTCCACTTT. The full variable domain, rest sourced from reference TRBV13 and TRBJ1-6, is AAGVIQSPRHLIKEKRETATLKCYPIPRHDTVYWYQQGPGQDPQFLISFYEKMQSDKGSIPDRFSAQQFSDYHSELNMSSLELGDSALYFCASSLGGVAMRSPLHFGNGTRLTVT.

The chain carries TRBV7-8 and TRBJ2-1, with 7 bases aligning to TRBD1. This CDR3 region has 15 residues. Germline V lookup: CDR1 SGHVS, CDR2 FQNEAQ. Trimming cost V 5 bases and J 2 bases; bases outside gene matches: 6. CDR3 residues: CASSREGATYNEQFF. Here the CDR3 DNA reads TGTGCCAGCAGCCGCGAGGGGGCGACCTACAATGAGCAGTTCTTC.

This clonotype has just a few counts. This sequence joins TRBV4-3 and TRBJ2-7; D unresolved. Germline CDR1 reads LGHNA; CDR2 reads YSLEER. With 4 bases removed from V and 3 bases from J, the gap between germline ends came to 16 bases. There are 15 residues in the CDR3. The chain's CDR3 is CASSRYREEDYEQYF. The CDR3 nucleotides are TGCGCCAGCAGCCGATACCGAGAAGAGGACTACGAGCAGTACTTC.

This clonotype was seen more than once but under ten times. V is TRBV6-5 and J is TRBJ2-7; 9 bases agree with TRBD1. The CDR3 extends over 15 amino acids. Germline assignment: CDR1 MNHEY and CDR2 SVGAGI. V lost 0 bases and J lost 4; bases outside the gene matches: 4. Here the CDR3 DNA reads TGTGCCAGCAGTTACTCCGGACAGGGGCGATACGAGCAGTACTTC. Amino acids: CASSYSGQGRYEQYF.

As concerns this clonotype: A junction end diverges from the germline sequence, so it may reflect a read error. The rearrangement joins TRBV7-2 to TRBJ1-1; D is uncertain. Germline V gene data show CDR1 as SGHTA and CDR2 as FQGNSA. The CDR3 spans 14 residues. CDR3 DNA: TGCGCCAGCAGCCAAGATTGGAGAGGGTCAGTAGCTTTCTTT. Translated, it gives CASSQDWRGSVAFF.

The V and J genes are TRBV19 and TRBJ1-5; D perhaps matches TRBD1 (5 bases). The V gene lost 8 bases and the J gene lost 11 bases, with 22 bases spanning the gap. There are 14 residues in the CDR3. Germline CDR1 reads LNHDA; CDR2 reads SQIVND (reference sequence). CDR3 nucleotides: TGTGCCAGTGGGACTTGGGCCATGGGTAAGGCCCAGCATTTT. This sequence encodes CASGTWAMGKAQHF. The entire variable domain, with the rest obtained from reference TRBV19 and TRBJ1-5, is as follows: DGGITQSPKYLFRKEGQNVTLSCEQNLNHDAMYWYRQDPGQGLRLIYYSQIVNDFQKGDIAEGYSVSREKKESFPLTVTSAQKNPTAFYLCASGTWAMGKAQHFGDGTRLSIL.

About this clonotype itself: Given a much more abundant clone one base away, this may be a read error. The CDR3 DNA reads as TGCGCCAGCATTAAGCGTAGCCGCCCGCCCGTCTTCTTGAATCGGCCCCAGCATTTT. Translating gives CASIKRSRPPVFLNRPQHF. The chain uses TRBV10-1 and TRBJ1-5; D gene ambiguous. The CDR3 has 19 residues. The germline V gene has CDR1 WNHNN and CDR2 SYGVQD (reference sequence).

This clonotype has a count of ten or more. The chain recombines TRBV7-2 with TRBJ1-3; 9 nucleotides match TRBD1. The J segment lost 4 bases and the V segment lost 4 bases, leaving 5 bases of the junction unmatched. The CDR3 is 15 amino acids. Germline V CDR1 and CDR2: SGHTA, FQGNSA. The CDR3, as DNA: TGTGCCAGCAGCTCCGGACAGGGGAGGGGAAACACCATATATTTT. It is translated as CASSSGQGRGNTIYF.

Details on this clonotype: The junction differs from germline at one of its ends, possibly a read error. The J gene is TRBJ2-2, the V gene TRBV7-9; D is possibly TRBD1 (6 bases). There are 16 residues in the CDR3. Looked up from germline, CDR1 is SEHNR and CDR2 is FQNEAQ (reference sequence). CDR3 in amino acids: CASSSPGVGSTRELFF. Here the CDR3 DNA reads TGTGCCAGCAGCTCCCCAGGGGTTGGTTCCACCAGGGAGCTGTTTTTT.

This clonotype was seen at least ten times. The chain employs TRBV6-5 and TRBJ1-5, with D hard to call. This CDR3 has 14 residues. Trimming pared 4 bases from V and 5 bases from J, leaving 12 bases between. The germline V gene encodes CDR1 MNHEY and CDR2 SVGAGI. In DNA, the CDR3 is TGTGCCAGCAGTTCTGACATGGACGATCAGCCCCAGCATTTT. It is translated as CASSSDMDDQPQHF.

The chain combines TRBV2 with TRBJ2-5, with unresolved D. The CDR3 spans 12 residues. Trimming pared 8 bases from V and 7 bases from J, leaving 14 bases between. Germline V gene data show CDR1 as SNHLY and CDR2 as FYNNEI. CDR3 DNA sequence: TGTGCCAGCTGTGGGGAAATCGGGACCCAGTACTTC. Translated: CASCGEIGTQYF.

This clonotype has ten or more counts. The chain's CDR3 is CASSEAHIRDRPYNEQFF. The CDR3 DNA reads TGTGCCAGCAGTGAGGCACATATCCGGGACAGGCCTTACAATGAGCAGTTCTTC. The rearrangement joins TRBV25-1 to TRBJ2-1, with TRBD1 identical over 8 bases. V lost 3 bases to trimming and J lost 4 bases; unmatched junction nucleotides: 14. This CDR3 is built from 18 residues. The germline V gene encodes CDR1 MGHDK and CDR2 SYGVNS.

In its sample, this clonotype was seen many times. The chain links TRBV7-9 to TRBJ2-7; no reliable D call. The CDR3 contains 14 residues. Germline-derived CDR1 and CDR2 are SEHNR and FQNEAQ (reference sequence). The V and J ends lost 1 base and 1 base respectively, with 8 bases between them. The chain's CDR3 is CASSLGTGSYEQYF. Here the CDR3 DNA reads TGTGCCAGCAGCTTAGGGACGGGTTCCTACGAGCAGTACTTC.

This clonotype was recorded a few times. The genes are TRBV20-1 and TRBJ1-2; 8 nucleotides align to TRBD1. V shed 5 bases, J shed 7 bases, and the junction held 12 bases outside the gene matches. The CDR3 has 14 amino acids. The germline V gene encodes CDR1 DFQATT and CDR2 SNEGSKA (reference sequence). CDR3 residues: CSAPEYQGAGGYTF. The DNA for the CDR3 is TGCAGTGCTCCTGAATACCAGGGGGCGGGTGGCTACACCTTC.

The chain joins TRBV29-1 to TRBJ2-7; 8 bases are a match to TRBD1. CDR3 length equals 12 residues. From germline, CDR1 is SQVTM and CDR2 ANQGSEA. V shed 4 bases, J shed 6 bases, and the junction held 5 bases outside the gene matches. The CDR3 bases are TGCAGCGTTGGGACAGGGACGGCCGAGCAGTACTTC. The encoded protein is CSVGTGTAEQYF.

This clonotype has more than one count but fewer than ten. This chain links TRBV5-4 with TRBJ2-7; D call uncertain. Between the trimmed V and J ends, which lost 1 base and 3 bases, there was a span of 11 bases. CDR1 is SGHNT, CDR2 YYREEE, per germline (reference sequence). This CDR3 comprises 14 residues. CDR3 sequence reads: CASSLYGGNYEQYF. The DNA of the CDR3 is TGTGCCAGCAGCTTGTATGGCGGAAACTACGAGCAGTACTTC. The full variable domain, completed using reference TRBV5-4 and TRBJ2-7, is ETGVTQSPTHLIKTRGQQVTLRCSSQSGHNTVSWYQQALGQGPQFIFQYYREEENGRGNFPPRFSGLQFPNYSSELNVNALELDDSALYLCASSLYGGNYEQYFGPGTRLTVT.

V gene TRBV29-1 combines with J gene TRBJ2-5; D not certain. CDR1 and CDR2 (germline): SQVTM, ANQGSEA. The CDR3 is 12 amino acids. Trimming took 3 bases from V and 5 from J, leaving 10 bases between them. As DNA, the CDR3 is TGCAGCGTTGACCAGGTTCTGGAGACCCAGTACTTC. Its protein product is CSVDQVLETQYF.

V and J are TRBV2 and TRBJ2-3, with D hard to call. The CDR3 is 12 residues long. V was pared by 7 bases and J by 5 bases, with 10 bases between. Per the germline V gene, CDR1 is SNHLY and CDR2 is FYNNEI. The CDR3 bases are TGTGCCAGCATTGAGTGGGGAGATACGCAGTATTTT. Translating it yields CASIEWGDTQYF.

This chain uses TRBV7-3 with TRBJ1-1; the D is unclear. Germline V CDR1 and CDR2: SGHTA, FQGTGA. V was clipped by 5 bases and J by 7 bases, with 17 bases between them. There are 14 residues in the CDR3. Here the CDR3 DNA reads TGTGCCAGCAGCCCAAGCTCCCCCCCCTATGAAGCTTTCTTT. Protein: CASSPSSPPYEAFF. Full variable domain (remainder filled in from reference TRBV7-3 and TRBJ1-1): GAGVSQTPSNKVTEKGKYVELRCDPISGHTALYWYRQSLGQGPEFLIYFQGTGAADDSGLPNDRFFAVRPEGSVSTLKIQRTERGDSAVYLCASSPSSPPYEAFFGQGTRLTVV.

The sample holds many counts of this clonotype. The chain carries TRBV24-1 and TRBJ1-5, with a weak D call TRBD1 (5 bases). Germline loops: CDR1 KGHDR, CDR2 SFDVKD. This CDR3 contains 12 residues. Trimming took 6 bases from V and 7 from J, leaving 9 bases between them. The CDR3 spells CATSRGDQPQHF. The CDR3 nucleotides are TGTGCCACCAGTCGGGGGGACCAGCCCCAGCATTTT.

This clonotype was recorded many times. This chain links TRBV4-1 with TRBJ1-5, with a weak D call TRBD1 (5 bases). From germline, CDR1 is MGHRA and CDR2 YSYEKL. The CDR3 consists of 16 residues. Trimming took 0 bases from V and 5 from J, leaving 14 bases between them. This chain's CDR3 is CASSQDRAGRHQPQHF. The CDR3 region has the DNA TGCGCCAGCAGCCAAGATCGGGCGGGGCGGCATCAGCCCCAGCATTTT.

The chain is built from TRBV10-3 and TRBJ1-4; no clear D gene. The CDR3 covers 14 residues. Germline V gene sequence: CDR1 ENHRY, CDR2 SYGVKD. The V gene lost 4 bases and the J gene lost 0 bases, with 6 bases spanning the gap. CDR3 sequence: CAISARATNEKLFF. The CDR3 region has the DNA TGTGCCATCAGTGCGAGGGCAACTAATGAAAAACTGTTTTTT.